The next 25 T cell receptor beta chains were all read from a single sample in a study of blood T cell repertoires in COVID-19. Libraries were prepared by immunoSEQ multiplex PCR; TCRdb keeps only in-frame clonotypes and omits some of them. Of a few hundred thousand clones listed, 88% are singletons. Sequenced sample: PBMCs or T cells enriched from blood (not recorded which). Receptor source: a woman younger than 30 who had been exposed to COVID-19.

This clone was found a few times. CDR3 loop: CASSPGQKYGYTF. CDR3 DNA sequence: TGTGCCAGCAGCCCCGGACAGAAGTATGGCTACACCTTC. V usage is TRBV7-8 and J usage is TRBJ1-2; a possible D gene is TRBD1 (6 bases). This CDR3 is built from 13 residues. CDR1 SGHVS and CDR2 FQNEAQ come from the germline V gene. V lost 5 bases and J lost 5, with 12 bases in between.

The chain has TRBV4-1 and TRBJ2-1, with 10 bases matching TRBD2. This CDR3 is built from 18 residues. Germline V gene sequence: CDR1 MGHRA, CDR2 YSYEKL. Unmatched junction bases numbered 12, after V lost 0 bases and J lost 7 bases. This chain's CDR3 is CASSQEGPSGSRGNEQFF. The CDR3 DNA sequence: TGCGCCAGCAGCCAAGAGGGGCCTAGCGGGAGCCGGGGGAATGAGCAGTTCTTC.

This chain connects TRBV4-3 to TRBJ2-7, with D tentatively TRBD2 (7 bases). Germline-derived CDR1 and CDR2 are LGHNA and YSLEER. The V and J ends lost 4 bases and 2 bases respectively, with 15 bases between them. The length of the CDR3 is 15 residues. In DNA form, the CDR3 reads TGCGCCAGCAGCCCGCAATGGGGGGGGCCCTACGAGCAGTACTTC. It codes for CASSPQWGGPYEQYF.

The CDR3 DNA sequence: TGTGCCAGCAGCCAACCCGAGGGACTAGCGGATTCATCTAGCACAGATACGCAGTATTTT. This encodes CASSQPEGLADSSSTDTQYF. The rearrangement uses TRBV3-1 (or the pseudogene TRBV3-2) and TRBJ2-3; 11 bases are shared with TRBD2. CDR1 and CDR2 (germline): LGHDT, YNNKEL (reference sequence). There are 20 residues in the CDR3. V lost 2 bases and J lost 0; bases outside the gene matches: 13.

CDR3 residues: CASRQGHNSPLHF. Written as DNA, the CDR3 is TGTGCCAGTAGACAGGGGCATAATTCACCCCTCCACTTT. The chain employs TRBV19 and TRBJ1-6; 7 bases line up with TRBD1. There are 13 residues in the CDR3. The ends lost 6 bases at V and 5 bases at J; junction bases unmatched: 1. Germline V CDR1 and CDR2: LNHDA, SQIVND (reference sequence).

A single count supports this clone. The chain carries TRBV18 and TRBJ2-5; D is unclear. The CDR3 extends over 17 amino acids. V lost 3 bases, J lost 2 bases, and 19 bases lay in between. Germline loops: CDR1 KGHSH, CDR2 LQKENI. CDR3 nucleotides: TGTGCCAGCTCACCTACCCCTACGTCCATATTACAAGAGACCCAGTACTTC. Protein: CASSPTPTSILQETQYF.

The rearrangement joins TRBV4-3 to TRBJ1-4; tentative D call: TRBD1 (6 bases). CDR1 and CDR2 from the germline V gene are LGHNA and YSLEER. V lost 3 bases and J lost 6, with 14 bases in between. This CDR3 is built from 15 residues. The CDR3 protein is CASSHPGGGDEKLFF. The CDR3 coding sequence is TGCGCCAGCAGCCACCCCGGGGGGGGCGATGAAAAACTGTTTTTT.

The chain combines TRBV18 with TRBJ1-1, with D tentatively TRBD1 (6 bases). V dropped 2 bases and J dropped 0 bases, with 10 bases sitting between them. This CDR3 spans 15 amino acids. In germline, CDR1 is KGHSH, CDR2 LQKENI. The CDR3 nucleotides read TGTGCCAGCTCACCAACCGGACAGATGAACACTGAAGCTTTCTTT. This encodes CASSPTGQMNTEAFF.

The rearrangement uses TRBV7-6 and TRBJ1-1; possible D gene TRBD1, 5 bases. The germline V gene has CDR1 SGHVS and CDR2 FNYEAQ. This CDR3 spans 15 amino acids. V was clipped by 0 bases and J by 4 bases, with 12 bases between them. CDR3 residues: CASSLAPTTVTEAFF. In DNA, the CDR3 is TGTGCCAGCAGCTTAGCGCCTACGACAGTCACTGAAGCTTTCTTT.

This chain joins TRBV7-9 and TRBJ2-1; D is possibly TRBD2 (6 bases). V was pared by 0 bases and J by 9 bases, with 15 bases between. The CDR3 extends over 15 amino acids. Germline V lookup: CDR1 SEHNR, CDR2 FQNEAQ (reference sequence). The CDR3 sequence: CASSLALLRGGEQFF. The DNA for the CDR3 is TGTGCCAGCAGCTTAGCTTTATTGCGGGGTGGTGAGCAGTTCTTC.

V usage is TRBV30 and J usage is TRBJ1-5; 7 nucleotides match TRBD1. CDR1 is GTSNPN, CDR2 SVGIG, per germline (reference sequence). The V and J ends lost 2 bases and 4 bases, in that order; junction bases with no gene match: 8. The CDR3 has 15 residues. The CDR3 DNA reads TGTGCCTGGAGTCCCTCAGGGACAGTTAATCAGCCCCAGCATTTT. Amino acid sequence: CAWSPSGTVNQPQHF.

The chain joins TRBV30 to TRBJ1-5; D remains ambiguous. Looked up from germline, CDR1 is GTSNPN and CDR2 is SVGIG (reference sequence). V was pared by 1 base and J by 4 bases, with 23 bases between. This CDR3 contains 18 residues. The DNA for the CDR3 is TGTGCCTGGAGTGACTCGGGCCGGACTGGCGTAAGAAATCAGCCCCAGCATTTT. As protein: CAWSDSGRTGVRNQPQHF.

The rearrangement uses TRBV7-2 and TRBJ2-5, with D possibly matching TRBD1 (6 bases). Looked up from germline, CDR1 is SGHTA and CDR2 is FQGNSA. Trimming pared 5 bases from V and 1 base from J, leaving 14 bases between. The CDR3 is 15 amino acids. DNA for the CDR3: TGTGCCAGCAGCCATCGACAGGCCTCCCAAGAGACCCAGTACTTC. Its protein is CASSHRQASQETQYF. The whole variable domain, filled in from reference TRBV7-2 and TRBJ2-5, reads GAGVSQSPSNKVTEKGKDVELRCDPISGHTALYWYRQSLGQGLEFLIYFQGNSAPDKSGLPSDRFSAERTGGSVSTLTIQRTQQEDSAVYLCASSHRQASQETQYFGPGTRLLVL.

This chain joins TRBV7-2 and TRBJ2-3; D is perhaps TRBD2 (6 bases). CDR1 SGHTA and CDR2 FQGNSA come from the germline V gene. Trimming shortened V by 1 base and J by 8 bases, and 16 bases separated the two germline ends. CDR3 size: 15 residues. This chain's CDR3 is CASSLGGSSVGTQYF. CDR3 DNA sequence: TGTGCCAGCAGCTTAGGAGGGTCTAGCGTTGGTACGCAGTATTTT.

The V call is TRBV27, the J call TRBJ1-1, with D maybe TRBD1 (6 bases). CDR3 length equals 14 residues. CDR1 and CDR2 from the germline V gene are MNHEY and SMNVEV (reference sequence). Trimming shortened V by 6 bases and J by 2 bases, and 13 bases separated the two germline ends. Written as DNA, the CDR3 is TGTGCCAGCAGGGAGGGGGGGTTTAACACTGAAGCTTTCTTT. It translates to CASREGGFNTEAFF.

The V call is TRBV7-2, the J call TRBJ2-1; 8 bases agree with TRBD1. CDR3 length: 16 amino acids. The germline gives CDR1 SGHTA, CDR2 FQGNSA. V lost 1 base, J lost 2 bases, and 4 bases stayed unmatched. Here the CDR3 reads CASSLGTGFPYNEQFF. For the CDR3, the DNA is TGTGCCAGCAGCTTAGGGACAGGGTTCCCCTACAATGAGCAGTTCTTC. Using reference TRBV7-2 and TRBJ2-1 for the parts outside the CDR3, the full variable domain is GAGVSQSPSNKVTEKGKDVELRCDPISGHTALYWYRQSLGQGLEFLIYFQGNSAPDKSGLPSDRFSAERTGGSVSTLTIQRTQQEDSAVYLCASSLGTGFPYNEQFFGPGTRLTVL.

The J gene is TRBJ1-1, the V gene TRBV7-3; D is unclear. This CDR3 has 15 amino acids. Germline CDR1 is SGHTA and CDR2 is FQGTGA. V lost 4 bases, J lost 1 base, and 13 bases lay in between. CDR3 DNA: TGTGCCAGCAGCTCAGATTACACAGAGAACACTGAAGCTTTCTTT. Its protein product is CASSSDYTENTEAFF.

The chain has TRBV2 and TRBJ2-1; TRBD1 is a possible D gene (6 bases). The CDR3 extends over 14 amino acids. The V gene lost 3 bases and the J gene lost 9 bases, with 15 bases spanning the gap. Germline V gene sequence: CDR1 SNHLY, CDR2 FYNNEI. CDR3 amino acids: CASSDRGGVSEQFF. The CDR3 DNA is TGTGCCAGCAGTGACCGAGGGGGAGTGAGTGAGCAGTTCTTC.

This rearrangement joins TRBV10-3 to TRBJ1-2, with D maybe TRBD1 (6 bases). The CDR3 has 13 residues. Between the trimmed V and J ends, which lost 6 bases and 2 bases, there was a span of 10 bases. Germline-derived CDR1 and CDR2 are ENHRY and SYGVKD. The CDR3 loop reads CAISAGVNYGYTF. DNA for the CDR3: TGTGCCATCAGCGCAGGGGTAAACTATGGCTACACCTTC.

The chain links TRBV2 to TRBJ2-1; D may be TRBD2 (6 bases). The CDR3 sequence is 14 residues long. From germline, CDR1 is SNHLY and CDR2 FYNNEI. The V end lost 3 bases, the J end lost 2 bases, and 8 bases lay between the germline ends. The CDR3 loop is CASSDGGTYNEQFF. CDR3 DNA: TGTGCCAGCAGTGATGGAGGGACCTACAATGAGCAGTTCTTC.

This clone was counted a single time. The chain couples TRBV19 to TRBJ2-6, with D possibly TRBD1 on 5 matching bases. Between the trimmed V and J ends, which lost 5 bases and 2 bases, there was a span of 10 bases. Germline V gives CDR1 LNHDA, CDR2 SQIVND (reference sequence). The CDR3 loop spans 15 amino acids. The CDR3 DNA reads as TGTGCCAGTAGTGAAGGGGTTACTGGGGCCAACGTCCTGACTTTC. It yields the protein CASSEGVTGANVLTF. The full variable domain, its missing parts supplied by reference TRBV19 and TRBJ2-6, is DGGITQSPKYLFRKEGQNVTLSCEQNLNHDAMYWYRQDPGQGLRLIYYSQIVNDFQKGDIAEGYSVSREKKESFPLTVTSAQKNPTAFYLCASSEGVTGANVLTFGAGSRLTVL.

The CDR3 here is CASSYRDRDGTEAFF. CDR3 nucleotides: TGTGCCAGCAGTTACAGGGACAGGGATGGGACTGAAGCTTTCTTT. V and J are TRBV6-6 and TRBJ1-1; 9 nucleotides align to TRBD1. CDR3 size: 15 residues. V gave up 2 bases and J gave up 5 bases; unmatched junction bases: 6. From germline, CDR1 is MNHNY and CDR2 SVGAGI (reference sequence).

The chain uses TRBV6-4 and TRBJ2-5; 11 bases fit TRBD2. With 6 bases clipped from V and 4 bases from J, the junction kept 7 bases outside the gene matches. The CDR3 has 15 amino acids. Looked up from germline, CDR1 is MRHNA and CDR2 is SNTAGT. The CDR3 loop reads CASSKTSGAAETQYF. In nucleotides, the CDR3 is TGTGCCAGCAGCAAGACTAGCGGGGCAGCAGAGACCCAGTACTTC.

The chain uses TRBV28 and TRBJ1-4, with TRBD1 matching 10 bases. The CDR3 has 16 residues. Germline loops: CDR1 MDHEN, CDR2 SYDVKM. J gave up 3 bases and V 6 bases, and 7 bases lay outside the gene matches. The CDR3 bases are TGTGCCAGCAGACCGACAGGGGGCGGAGCTAATGAAAAACTGTTTTTT. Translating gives CASRPTGGGANEKLFF.

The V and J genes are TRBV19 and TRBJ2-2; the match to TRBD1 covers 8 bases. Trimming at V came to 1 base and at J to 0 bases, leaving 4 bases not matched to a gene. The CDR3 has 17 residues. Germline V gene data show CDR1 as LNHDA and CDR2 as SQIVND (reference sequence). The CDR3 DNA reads TGTGCCAGTAGTATAGGGGGACAGGTGGCGAACACCGGGGAGCTGTTTTTT. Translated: CASSIGGQVANTGELFF.